This T cell receptor beta chain is from a study of regulatory T cells in long-lasting Graves disease. This clonotype has at least ten counts. Building of the TCR beta libraries involved iRepertoire HTBI primers and Arm-PCR of CDR3 regions. From the multiplex PCR reads, TCRdb called clonotypes with MiXCR, one entry per CDR3 protein. Of under 350,000 distinct CDR3 sequences detected, around a fifth appear once; the ten largest clones hold roughly three fifths. Germline lookup yields CDR1 MDHEN and CDR2 SYDVKM. V was cut by 3 bases and J by 2 bases, with 14 bases left in between. This CDR3 has 15 amino acids. The sample's time point: persistent/refractory GD, antithyroid drugs over 5 years with positive TRAb. PBMCs provided the RNA from which the TCR library was made.

The source is a female donor with Graves disease. The chain employs TRBV28 and TRBJ2-7, with D possibly TRBD2 on 5 matching bases. Sequenced here: peripheral blood mononuclear cells (PBMCs), sampled when the disease was refractory, from a patient treated with antithyroid drugs. CDR3 nucleotides: TGTGCCAGCAGTTTCCCGGGAATCGGAACCTACGAGCAGTACTTC. Translated, it gives CASSFPGIGTYEQYF.